This T cell receptor beta chain is drawn from a study of beta chain features in type 1 diabetes. The authors reverse transcribed all of the isolated RNA, so sequencing captured expressed TCRB transcripts. Generated by immunoSEQ multiplex PCR, the TCRdb table keeps only in-frame clones and is missing some. The table has around 150,000 clones, 6.9% seen once. In this sample, this clone turned up a few times. This clonotype was sampled from a woman aged 25 to 39 in good health. The source material was central memory CD4+ T cells from blood.

This CDR3 reads CASSPPAGGYEQYF. The CDR3 region has the DNA TGTGCCAGCTCACCACCGGCAGGGGGCTACGAGCAGTACTTC. The chain links TRBV18 to TRBJ2-7, with 7 bases that match TRBD1. The J segment lost 3 bases and the V segment lost 0 bases, leaving 2 bases of the junction unmatched. CDR3 length: 14 amino acids. Per the germline V gene, CDR1 is KGHSH and CDR2 is LQKENI. Supplemented by reference TRBV18 and TRBJ2-7, the full variable domain reads NAGVMQNPRHLVRRRGQEARLRCSPMKGHSHVYWYRQLPEEGLKFMVYLQKENIIDESGMPKERFSAEFPKEGPSILRIQQVVRGDSAAYFCASSPPAGGYEQYFGPGTRLTVT.